Listed below are T cell receptor beta chains from one sample, sequenced in a study of vaccination and CD4 T cells after COVID-19. TCRdb reanalysed the PCR reads using MiXCR and keeps one entry per CDR3 protein. Among thousands of distinct CDR3 sequences listed, roughly 41% were seen once. Their antigens remain unidentified. The sequenced sample consisted of CD4+ T cells from blood, cultured in vitro. The receptors here all came from a human donor in good health. Both conserved end residues are part of each CDR3. Each record gives: V gene, D gene, clone size, J gene, CDR3 DNA, CDR3 protein. D genes are given only for firm matches. Clone size is given for some rows only: seen once, a few or many times, or a class if the clone is expanded.

>TRBV27|TRBD1|few|TRBJ1-2
TGTGCCAGCGGAGACAGGGGAAGGCTTGGCTACACCTTC
CASGDRGRLGYTF
>TRBV2|TRBD2|-|TRBJ2-3
TGTGCCAGCAGCCGCGGGACTATCTATGGGGGTAGCACAGATACGCAGTATTTT
CASSRGTIYGGSTDTQYF
>TRBV7-9|-|few|TRBJ2-5
TGTGCCAGCAGCTTAGGCCAGGGACTGCGGGAGACCCAGTACTTC
CASSLGQGLRETQYF
>TRBV27|-|few|TRBJ1-6
TGTGCCAGCAGCATTAGGGAATATTCACCCCTCCACTTT
CASSIREYSPLHF
>TRBV23-1|-|few|TRBJ2-2
TGCGCCAGCAGTCAATCCCCGCGGACCGGGGAGCTGTTTTTT
CASSQSPRTGELFF
>TRBV6-2/TRBV6-3|-|few|TRBJ1-1
TGTGCCAGCAGTAAGGACACTGAAGCTTTCTTT
CASSKDTEAFF
>TRBV7-8|-|few|TRBJ1-1
TGTGCCAGCAGCATGACGCCGGTCACTGAAGCTTTCTTT
CASSMTPVTEAFF
>TRBV6-1|-|-|TRBJ2-3
TGTGCCAGTAGTGATTGGAGGGGCGGCACAGATACGCAGTATTTT
CASSDWRGGTDTQYF
>TRBV20-1|-|-|TRBJ1-5
TGCAGTGCGACCGACAGGTCCGATCAGTCCCAGCATTTT
CSATDRSDQSQHF
>TRBV6-1|TRBD1|few|TRBJ1-5
TGTGCCAGCATCCGACAGGGAGTGGGCAATCAGCCCCAGCATTTT
CASIRQGVGNQPQHF
>TRBV5-1|-|-|TRBJ1-2
TGCGCCAGCAGCTTGTCTAACTATGGCTACACCTTC
CASSLSNYGYTF
>TRBV25-1|TRBD1|-|TRBJ1-1
TGTGCCAGCAGCGGGACAGCGAACACTGAAGCTTTCTTT
CASSGTANTEAFF
>TRBV19|-|few|TRBJ1-5
TGTGCCAGTAATCCCGCGGTCCCGACTGGATCAGCCCAGCATTTT
CASNPAVPTGSAQHF
>TRBV7-9|-|-|TRBJ2-7
TGTGCCAGCAGACAGGAGAGAAAGGAGCAGTACTTC
CASRQERKEQYF